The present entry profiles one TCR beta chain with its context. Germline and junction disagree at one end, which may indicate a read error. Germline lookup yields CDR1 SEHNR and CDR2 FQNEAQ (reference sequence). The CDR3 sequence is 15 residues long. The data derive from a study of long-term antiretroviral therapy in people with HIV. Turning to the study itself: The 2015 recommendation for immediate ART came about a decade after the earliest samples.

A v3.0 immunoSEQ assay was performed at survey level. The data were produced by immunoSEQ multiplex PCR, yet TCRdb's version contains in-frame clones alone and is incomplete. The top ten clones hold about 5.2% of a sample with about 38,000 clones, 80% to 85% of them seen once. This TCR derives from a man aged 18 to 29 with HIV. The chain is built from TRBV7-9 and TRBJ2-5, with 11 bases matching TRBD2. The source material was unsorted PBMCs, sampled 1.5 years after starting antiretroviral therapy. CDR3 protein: CASRLAGGPGETQYF. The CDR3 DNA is TGTGCCAGCAGATTAGCGGGAGGGCCGGGAGAGACCCAGTACTTC. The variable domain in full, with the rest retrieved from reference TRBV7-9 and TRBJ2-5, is DTGVSQNPRHKITKRGQNVTFRCDPISEHNRLYWYRQTLGQGPEFLTYFQNEAQLEKSRLLSDRFSAERPKGSFSTLEIQRTEQGDSAMYLCASRLAGGPGETQYFGPGTRLLVL.